This is a list of T cell receptor beta chains from one sample in a study of identical twins. TCRdb reprocessed the 5' RACE reads with MiXCR, giving one entry per CDR3 protein. Of roughly 720,000 distinct CDR3 sequences listed, about 20% were seen once; the top ten hold about an eighth. A further study also used this sample, focusing on T cells expressing NK-cell markers.

The source material was PBMCs. Every receptor here comes from a woman aged 18-35 years in good health. The CDR3 runs from the conserved cysteine through the conserved F or W. D genes are given only for firm matches. Rows give clone size only sometimes, using once, few, many, or a class for an expanded clone.

V	size	D	J	CDR3	DNA
TRBV15	NA	NA	TRBJ2-3	CATSSREAGTDTQYF	TGTGCCACCAGCAGCCGGGAAGCGGGCACAGATACGCAGTATTTT
TRBV5-1	NA	NA	TRBJ2-2	CASSTAPGTGELFF	TGCGCCAGCAGCACGGCCCCAGGGACCGGGGAGCTGTTTTTT
TRBV20-1	few	TRBD2	TRBJ2-3	CSAVRGGGLTDTQYF	TGCAGTGCCGTCCGCGGCGGGGGGCTCACAGATACGCAGTATTTT
TRBV20-1	NA	NA	TRBJ1-5	CSASRDISNQPQHF	TGCAGTGCATCACGTGACATCAGCAATCAGCCCCAGCATTTT
TRBV20-1	few	NA	TRBJ1-2	CSAWDGLAGGYTF	TGCAGTGCATGGGACGGGCTCGCCGGCGGCTACACCTTC
TRBV4-2	few	TRBD2	TRBJ2-3	CASSQDPASGADTQYF	TGTGCCAGCAGCCAAGATCCGGCTAGCGGGGCAGATACGCAGTATTTT
TRBV20-1	NA	NA	TRBJ1-5	CSARLKGRGNQPQHF	TGCAGTGCTAGATTGAAGGGGCGGGGCAATCAGCCCCAGCATTTT
TRBV20-1	NA	NA	TRBJ2-5	CSARDLQPGREYF	TGCAGTGCTAGGGACCTTCAACCGGGACGGGAATACTTC
TRBV18	NA	NA	TRBJ2-7	CASSPSGVAQYF	TGTGCCAGCTCACCATCGGGTGTCGCGCAGTACTTC
TRBV20-1	NA	TRBD2	TRBJ2-1	CCSLRLASGGRNNEQFF	TGCTGCTCTCTTCGTCTGGCTAGCGGGGGTCGAAACAATGAGCAGTTCTTC
TRBV20-1	NA	TRBD1	TRBJ2-7	CSARARDRGLPEQYF	TGCAGTGCTAGAGCCCGGGACAGGGGGCTACCCGAGCAGTACTTC